The sequence of this T cell receptor (beta chain) was determined in a study of shared clonotypes between healthy human individuals. Study in general: Sampling drew on donors who were two women and a few men aged 18 to 49. Findings of the study overall: Generation probability values for non-shared clonotypes were lower than those for clonotypes shared by all four donors.

Germline assignment: CDR1 MDHEN and CDR2 SYDVKM. The CDR3 length is 16 residues. Trimming pared 6 bases from V and 3 bases from J, leaving 18 bases between. Every subset had its genomic DNA shared out evenly among several immunoSEQ plates. Here immunoSEQ multiplex PCR was the method, and the copy in TCRdb shows in-frame clones only, minus some. The data hold millions of clones, with approximately 92% observed a single time. In regard to this clone: Its antigen is currently unknown.

Input material: naive CD4+ T cells sorted from blood. Subset reported: CD45RA+ positively selected. The genes are TRBV28 and TRBJ1-5; no clear D. The clonotype originates from a man between 18 and 29 years old in good health. The CDR3 region is CASRTSGPSFNQPQHF. For the CDR3, the DNA is TGTGCCAGCAGAACGTCCGGGCCCTCTTTCAATCAGCCCCAGCATTTT.